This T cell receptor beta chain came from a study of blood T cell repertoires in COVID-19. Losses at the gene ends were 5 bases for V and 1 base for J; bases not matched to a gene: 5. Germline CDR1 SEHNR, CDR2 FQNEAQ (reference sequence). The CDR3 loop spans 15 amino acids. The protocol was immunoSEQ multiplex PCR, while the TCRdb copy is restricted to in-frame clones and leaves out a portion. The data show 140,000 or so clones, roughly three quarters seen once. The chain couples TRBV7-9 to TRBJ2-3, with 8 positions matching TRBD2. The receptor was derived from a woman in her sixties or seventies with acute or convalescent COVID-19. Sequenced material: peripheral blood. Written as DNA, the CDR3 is TGTGCCAGCAGCAAAACTAGCGGTCGCACAGATACGCAGTATTTT. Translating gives CASSKTSGRTDTQYF.